What follows are 22 T cell receptor beta chains derived from one specimen sequenced in a study of T-cell reconstitution after alpha-beta-depleted transplantation in children (dated by TCRdb to about 2016). The sample's treatment or condition label, decoded: allogeneic hematopoietic cell transplantation with graft depleted of TCRalphabeta T cells and CD19 B cells. Receptor amplification or capture employed PCR. The sample was run on an Illumina HiSeq 2500. To normalize quantification of the TCRbeta repertoire, the TCR libraries were built with molecular barcoding that relied on unique molecular identifiers. TCRdb trimmed public reads at Q25 via fastp, called clones via MiXCR and kept in-frame beta chains. Merged by CDR3 protein, the rows form single entries marked with the most common genes and DNA. Here the sample has 610,000 or so distinct CDR3 sequences; approximately 30% occur a single time. The ten most abundant clones make up 35% to 40% of the sample.

This specimen was PBMCs, taken before TCRalphabeta/CD19-depleted stem cell transplant. The receptors stem from a boy under three years old with Wiskott-Aldrich syndrome, due to receive a stem cell transplant.

The J gene is TRBJ2-7, the V gene TRBV29-1; D might be TRBD2 (5 bases). This CDR3 region has 11 residues. Germline V CDR1 and CDR2: SQVTM, ANQGSEA. V was trimmed by 7 bases and J by 4 bases, leaving 11 bases between them. CDR3 region: CSAGLHYEQYF. As DNA, the CDR3 is TGCAGCGCTGGACTTCATTACGAGCAGTACTTC.

The chain uses TRBV10-3 and TRBJ2-1; D possibly uses TRBD1 or TRBD2 (7 bases each). This CDR3 is 15 amino acids long. Per the germline V gene, CDR1 is ENHRY and CDR2 is SYGVKD. V lost 2 bases and J lost 7, with 15 bases in between. Written as DNA, the CDR3 is TGTGCCATCAGTGAGGGATACAGGGGAGGGAATGAGCAGTTCTTC. Translation gives CAISEGYRGGNEQFF.

This clonotype was observed a handful of times. This sequence joins TRBV15 and TRBJ2-1; tentative D call: TRBD2 (5 bases). V was cut by 3 bases and J by 10 bases, with 16 bases left in between. Germline-derived CDR1 and CDR2 are LNHNV and YYDKDF (reference sequence). The CDR3 is 14 residues long. CDR3 sequence: CATSREVELGEQFF. The CDR3 region has the DNA TGTGCCACCAGCAGGGAGGTTGAGTTAGGGGAGCAGTTCTTC.

The chain carries TRBV14 and TRBJ2-2, with D unclear. Germline values: CDR1 SGHDN, CDR2 FVKESK. The CDR3 is made up of 15 amino acids. V lost 3 bases, J lost 1 base, and 9 bases lay in between. The CDR3 protein is CASSQDHLNTGELFF. CDR3 nucleotides: TGTGCCAGCAGCCAGGATCACCTGAACACCGGGGAGCTGTTTTTT.

This clonotype occurred a few times. The genes are TRBV7-2 and TRBJ2-7; a possible D gene is TRBD1 (6 bases). This CDR3 comprises 15 residues. Trimming took off 3 bases at V and 3 bases at J, with 15 bases between the two ends. Germline CDR1 SGHTA, CDR2 FQGNSA. CDR3 nucleotides: TGTGCCAGCAGCTTCGGCAGGGGAGAATACTACGAGCAGTACTTC. Translating gives CASSFGRGEYYEQYF.

This chain uses TRBV5-1 with TRBJ1-1, with D perhaps TRBD1 (6 bases). CDR1 is SGHRS, CDR2 YFSETQ, per germline. The CDR3 loop spans 15 amino acids. V was shortened by 4 bases and J by 2 bases, with 15 bases between the two germline ends. CDR3 nucleotide sequence: TGCGCCAGCAGCGGGGATATACAGGGAAACACTGAAGCTTTCTTT. It encodes CASSGDIQGNTEAFF.

This clonotype was seen only a few times. The chain carries TRBV5-1 and TRBJ2-3; 7 nucleotides agree with TRBD1. Germline CDR1 reads SGHRS; CDR2 reads YFSETQ. V dropped 3 bases and J dropped 6; count of bases not matched to a gene: 4. The CDR3 is 13 residues long. The CDR3 bases are TGCGCCAGCAGCTCGACAGGGAGCGATACGCAGTATTTT. Its protein is CASSSTGSDTQYF.

The CDR3 DNA is TGCGCCAGCAGCCAGGGGACGGCCGACTACGAGCAGTACTTC. Protein: CASSQGTADYEQYF. This rearrangement joins TRBV5-1 to TRBJ2-7; the D gene is possibly TRBD1 (6 bases). Trimming pared 4 bases from V and 3 bases from J, leaving 14 bases between. CDR3 size: 14 residues. The germline gives CDR1 SGHRS, CDR2 YFSETQ.

This clonotype was seen ten or more times. CDR3 residues: CAISDGLRSYNSPLHF. The DNA for the CDR3 is TGTGCCATCAGTGATGGACTTCGCTCCTATAATTCACCCCTCCACTTT. The V call is TRBV10-3, the J call TRBJ1-6; D gene uncertain. The V gene's germline CDR1 is ENHRY and CDR2 SYGVKD. The CDR3 covers 16 residues. V was trimmed by 3 bases and J by 0 bases, leaving 9 bases between them.

J is TRBJ1-1 and V is TRBV10-3, with a possible D match to TRBD1 (6 bases). Germline values: CDR1 ENHRY, CDR2 SYGVKD. This CDR3 comprises 14 residues. Trimming took 6 bases from V and 1 from J, leaving 12 bases between them. CDR3 protein: CAIRGAGWNTEAFF. CDR3 nucleotide sequence: TGTGCCATCAGGGGGGCAGGGTGGAACACTGAAGCTTTCTTT.

There are a few counts of this clonotype. The CDR3 sequence: CSVRVAGPYEQYF. The CDR3 coding sequence is TGCAGCGTTAGGGTAGCGGGACCCTACGAGCAGTACTTC. The chain is built from TRBV29-1 and TRBJ2-7, with 8 bases lining up with TRBD2. Germline trimming cut 5 bases from V and 2 bases from J; bases unmatched to any gene: 5. The CDR3 loop spans 13 amino acids. Per germline, CDR1 SQVTM and CDR2 ANQGSEA.

In this sample, this clonotype turned up many times. The rearrangement links TRBV5-1 to TRBJ2-1; D gene ambiguous. The CDR3 length is 16 residues. Trimming took off 0 bases at V and 4 bases at J, with 14 bases between the two ends. Germline values: CDR1 SGHRS, CDR2 YFSETQ. The CDR3 sequence is CASSLDPSKLYNEQFF. The CDR3 DNA reads TGCGCCAGCAGCTTGGACCCCAGTAAGCTTTACAATGAGCAGTTCTTC.

The rearrangement uses TRBV6-7 and TRBJ2-1; D is uncertain. TRBV6-7 falls under the ORF class, with uncertain function. V gave up 0 bases and J gave up 8 bases, with 2 bases separating them. The CDR3 has 11 amino acids. The DNA for the CDR3 is TGTGCCAGCAGTTACTCGGATGAGCAGTTCTTC. Residues: CASSYSDEQFF.

This clonotype has more than one count but fewer than ten. The V gene is TRBV5-1, the J gene TRBJ2-5; D remains unclear. CDR1 is SGHRS and CDR2 is YFSETQ in the germline V gene. V was clipped by 3 bases and J by 1 base, with 7 bases between them. This CDR3 region has 13 residues. CDR3 sequence reads: CASSSFIQETQYF. The DNA for the CDR3 is TGCGCCAGCAGCTCCTTCATCCAAGAGACCCAGTACTTC.

The chain is built from TRBV20-1 and TRBJ1-2, with 10 bases identical to TRBD1. The CDR3 is 14 amino acids. The V and J ends lost 4 bases and 4 bases, in that order; junction bases with no gene match: 6. Looked up from germline, CDR1 is DFQATT and CDR2 is SNEGSKA (reference sequence). This chain's CDR3 is CSAKGTGDAYGYTF. The CDR3 nucleotides are TGCAGTGCTAAGGGGACAGGGGACGCCTATGGCTACACCTTC.

The chain links TRBV10-3 to TRBJ2-2, with 7 bases fitting TRBD2. Germline CDR1 ENHRY, CDR2 SYGVKD. Trimming removed 8 bases from V and 1 base from J; junction bases left unmatched: 4. The CDR3 covers 14 residues. CDR3 bases: TGTGCCATCGGCCAGCGGGAGAACACCGGGGAGCTGTTTTTT. As protein: CAIGQRENTGELFF.

The chain carries TRBV20-1 and TRBJ2-3; D is perhaps TRBD2 (6 bases). CDR1 and CDR2 (germline): DFQATT, SNEGSKA (reference sequence). V was trimmed by 1 base and J by 2 bases, leaving 10 bases between them. The CDR3 totals 14 residues. The CDR3 sequence is CSARGEVYTDTQYF. CDR3 nucleotides: TGCAGTGCTAGAGGGGAGGTGTACACAGATACGCAGTATTTT.

The chain combines TRBV2 with TRBJ2-7, with 8 bases that match TRBD1. The CDR3 runs to 14 residues. The J segment lost 2 bases and the V segment lost 6 bases, leaving 6 bases of the junction unmatched. Germline V CDR1 and CDR2: SNHLY, FYNNEI. CDR3 bases: TGTGCCAGCAGCCCGGGACAGGCCACCTACGAGCAGTACTTC. Translating it yields CASSPGQATYEQYF.

The V gene is TRBV5-5, the J gene TRBJ1-3, with D hard to call. Germline values: CDR1 SGHKS, CDR2 YYEKEE (reference sequence). The CDR3 is 15 residues long. V gave up 0 bases and J gave up 2 bases, with 9 bases separating them. Here the CDR3 DNA reads TGTGCCAGCAGCTTGGGTCTCCAAACTGGAAACACCATATATTTT. Amino acids: CASSLGLQTGNTIYF.

This clonotype has just a few counts. This chain joins TRBV5-6 and TRBJ2-2; D remains unclear. Germline CDR1 and CDR2: SGHDT and YYEEEE. Deletions cut 0 bases from V and 3 bases from J, with 9 bases between. The CDR3 consists of 15 residues. The CDR3 region is CASSLALRYTGELFF. In DNA form, the CDR3 reads TGTGCCAGCAGCTTGGCTTTGAGATACACCGGGGAGCTGTTTTTT.

The rearrangement links TRBV28 to TRBJ2-7; TRBD1 might be the D (7 bases). This CDR3 is 16 amino acids long. The germline V gene has CDR1 MDHEN and CDR2 SYDVKM. The V end was cut by 6 bases, the J end by 7 bases, with 25 bases between. CDR3 sequence (DNA): TGTGCCAGCAGGACAGGGCTAGCACCTCAGGGGGGTGAGCAGTACTTC. Translation: CASRTGLAPQGGEQYF.

In this sample, this clonotype turned up a few times. The rearrangement links TRBV5-1 to TRBJ2-7; D possibly corresponds to TRBD1 (5 bases). V dropped 2 bases and J dropped 2 bases, with 14 bases sitting between them. CDR3 size: 15 residues. From germline, CDR1 is SGHRS and CDR2 YFSETQ. CDR3 nucleotide sequence: TGCGCCAGCAGCTTCGGTAAGGGGCCGACCTACGAGCAGTACTTC. Residues: CASSFGKGPTYEQYF.